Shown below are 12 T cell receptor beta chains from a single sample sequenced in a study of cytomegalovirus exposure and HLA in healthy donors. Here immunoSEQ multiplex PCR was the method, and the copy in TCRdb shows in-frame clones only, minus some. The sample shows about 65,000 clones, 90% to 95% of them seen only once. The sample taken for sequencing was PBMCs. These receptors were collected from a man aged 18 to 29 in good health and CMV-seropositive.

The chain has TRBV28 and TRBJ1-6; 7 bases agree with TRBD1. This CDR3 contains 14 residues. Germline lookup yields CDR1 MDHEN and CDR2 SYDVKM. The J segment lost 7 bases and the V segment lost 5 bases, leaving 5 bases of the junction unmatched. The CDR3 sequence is CASSPGTANSPLHF. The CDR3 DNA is TGTGCCAGCAGTCCCGGGACAGCAAATTCACCCCTCCACTTT. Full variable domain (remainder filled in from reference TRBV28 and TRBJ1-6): DVKVTQSSRYLVKRTGEKVFLECVQDMDHENMFWYRQDPGLGLRLIYFSYDVKMKEKGDIPEGYSVSREKKERFSLILESASTNQTSMYLCASSPGTANSPLHFGNGTRLTVT.

The DNA for the CDR3 is TGCGCCAGCAGCCAAGATAGTTCGGGATTCTCCTACGAGCAGTACTTC. Protein sequence: CASSQDSSGFSYEQYF. The chain links TRBV4-1 to TRBJ2-7; maybe TRBD2 (5 bases). CDR1 and CDR2 from the germline V gene are MGHRA and YSYEKL. With 0 bases removed from V and 0 bases from J, the gap between germline ends came to 12 bases. The length of the CDR3 is 16 residues.

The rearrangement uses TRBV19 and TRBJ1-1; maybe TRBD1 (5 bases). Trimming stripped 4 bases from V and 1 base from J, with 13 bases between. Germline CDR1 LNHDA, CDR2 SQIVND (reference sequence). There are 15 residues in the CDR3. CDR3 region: CASSKWGGWNTEAFF. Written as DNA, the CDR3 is TGTGCCAGTAGTAAGTGGGGGGGTTGGAACACTGAAGCTTTCTTT. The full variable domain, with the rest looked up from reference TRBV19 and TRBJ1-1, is DGGITQSPKYLFRKEGQNVTLSCEQNLNHDAMYWYRQDPGQGLRLIYYSQIVNDFQKGDIAEGYSVSREKKESFPLTVTSAQKNPTAFYLCASSKWGGWNTEAFFGQGTRLTVV.

Here the CDR3 reads CASSIDLGDLETQYF. The CDR3 coding sequence is TGTGCCAGTAGTATAGATCTCGGGGATCTAGAGACCCAGTACTTC. This chain uses TRBV19 with TRBJ2-5, with TRBD2 as a possible D gene (5 bases). The CDR3 consists of 15 residues. V gave up 0 bases and J gave up 4 bases, with 12 bases separating them. CDR1 is LNHDA and CDR2 is SQIVND in the germline V gene (reference sequence).

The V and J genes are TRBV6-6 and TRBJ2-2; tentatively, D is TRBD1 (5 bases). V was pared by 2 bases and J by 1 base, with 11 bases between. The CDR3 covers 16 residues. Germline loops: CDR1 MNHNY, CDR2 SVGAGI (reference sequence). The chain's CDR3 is CASSYRQILNTGELFF. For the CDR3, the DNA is TGTGCCAGCAGTTACCGACAGATATTGAACACCGGGGAGCTGTTTTTT.

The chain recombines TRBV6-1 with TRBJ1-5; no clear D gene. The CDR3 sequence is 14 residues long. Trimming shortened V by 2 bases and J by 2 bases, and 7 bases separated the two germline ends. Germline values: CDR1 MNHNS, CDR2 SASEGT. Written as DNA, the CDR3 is TGTGCCAGCAGTGAAAGTACAGGCAATCAGCCCCAGCATTTT. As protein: CASSESTGNQPQHF.

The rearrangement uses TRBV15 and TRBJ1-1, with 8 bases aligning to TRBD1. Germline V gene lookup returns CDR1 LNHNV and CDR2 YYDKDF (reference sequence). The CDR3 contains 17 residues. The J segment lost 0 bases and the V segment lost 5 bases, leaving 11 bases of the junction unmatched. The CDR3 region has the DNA TGTGCCACCAGCTCCTCTGCAGGGGGCACCTTGAACACTGAAGCTTTCTTT. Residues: CATSSSAGGTLNTEAFF. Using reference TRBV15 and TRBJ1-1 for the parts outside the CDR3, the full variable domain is DAMVIQNPRYQVTQFGKPVTLSCSQTLNHNVMYWYQQKSSQAPKLLFHYYDKDFNNEADTPDNFQSRRPNTSFCFLDIRSPGLGDTAMYLCATSSSAGGTLNTEAFFGQGTRLTVV.

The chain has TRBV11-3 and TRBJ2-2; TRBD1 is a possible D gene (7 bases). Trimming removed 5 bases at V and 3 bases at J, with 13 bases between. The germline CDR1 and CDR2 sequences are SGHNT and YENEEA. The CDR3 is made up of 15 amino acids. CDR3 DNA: TGTGCCAGCAGCCCAACAGGGGAGGACACCGGGGAGCTGTTTTTT. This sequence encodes CASSPTGEDTGELFF. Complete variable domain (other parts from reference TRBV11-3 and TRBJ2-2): EAGVVQSPRYKIIEKKQPVAFWCNPISGHNTLYWYLQNLGQGPELLIRYENEEAVDDSQLPKDRFSAERLKGVDSTLKIQPAELGDSAVYLCASSPTGEDTGELFFGEGSRLTVL.

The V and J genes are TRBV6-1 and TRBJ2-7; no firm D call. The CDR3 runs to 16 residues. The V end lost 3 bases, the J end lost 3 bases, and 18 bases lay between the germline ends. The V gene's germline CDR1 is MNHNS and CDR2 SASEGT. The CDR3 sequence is CASSEPLRRQSYEQYF. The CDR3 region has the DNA TGTGCCAGCAGTGAGCCTCTACGGCGGCAGAGCTACGAGCAGTACTTC.

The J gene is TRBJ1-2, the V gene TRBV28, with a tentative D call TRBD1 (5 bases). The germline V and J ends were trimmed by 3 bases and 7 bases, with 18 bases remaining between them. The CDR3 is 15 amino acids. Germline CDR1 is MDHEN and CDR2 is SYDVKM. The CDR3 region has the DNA TGTGCCAGCAGTTTCCTAGTTGTGGGGAGGGGTGGCTACACCTTC. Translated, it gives CASSFLVVGRGGYTF.

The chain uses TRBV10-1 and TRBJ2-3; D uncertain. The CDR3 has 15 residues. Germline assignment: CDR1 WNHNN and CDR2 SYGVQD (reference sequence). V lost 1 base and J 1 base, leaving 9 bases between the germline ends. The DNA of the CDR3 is TGCGCCAGCAGTGAGTTGGTAGAAGGCACAGATACGCAGTATTTT. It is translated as CASSELVEGTDTQYF.

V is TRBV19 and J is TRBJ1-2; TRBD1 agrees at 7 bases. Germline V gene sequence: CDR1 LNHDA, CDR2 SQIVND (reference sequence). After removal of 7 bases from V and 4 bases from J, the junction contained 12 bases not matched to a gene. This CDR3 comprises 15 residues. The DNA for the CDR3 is TGTGCCAGTACTGAGCCGAGGGGGCTCGGCTATGGCTACACCTTC. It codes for CASTEPRGLGYGYTF. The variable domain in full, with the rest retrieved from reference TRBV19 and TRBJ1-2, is DGGITQSPKYLFRKEGQNVTLSCEQNLNHDAMYWYRQDPGQGLRLIYYSQIVNDFQKGDIAEGYSVSREKKESFPLTVTSAQKNPTAFYLCASTEPRGLGYGYTFGSGTRLTVV.